This T cell receptor beta chain was documented in a study of blood T cell repertoires in COVID-19. Study as a whole: Collection of acute and convalescent COVID-19 samples took place in the United States, Italy and Spain.

The CDR3 loop spans 17 amino acids. The germline CDR1 and CDR2 sequences are MGHRA and YSYEKL. Germline trimming cut 2 bases from V and 1 base from J; bases unmatched to any gene: 11. Per the original methods: Estimation of nucleated cell counts was performed using reference gene primer amplification. Clones were sequenced by immunoSEQ multiplex PCR, and TCRdb holds only the in-frame ones, with some missing. V and J calls and clone size are given by that table; D and trimming were obtained from the DNA. Found here are more than 70,000 clones, about 86% of them singletons; the top ten hold 22%. The sequence derives from a woman of 80 years or more in a cohort sampled during active or convalescent COVID-19. This rearrangement joins TRBV4-1 to TRBJ2-7, with 7 bases aligning to TRBD2. Input material: peripheral blood. The CDR3 spells CASSQSRPSGSSYEQYV. The DNA for the CDR3 is TGCGCCAGCAGCCAATCCAGACCTAGCGGATCTTCCTACGAGCAGTACGTC.